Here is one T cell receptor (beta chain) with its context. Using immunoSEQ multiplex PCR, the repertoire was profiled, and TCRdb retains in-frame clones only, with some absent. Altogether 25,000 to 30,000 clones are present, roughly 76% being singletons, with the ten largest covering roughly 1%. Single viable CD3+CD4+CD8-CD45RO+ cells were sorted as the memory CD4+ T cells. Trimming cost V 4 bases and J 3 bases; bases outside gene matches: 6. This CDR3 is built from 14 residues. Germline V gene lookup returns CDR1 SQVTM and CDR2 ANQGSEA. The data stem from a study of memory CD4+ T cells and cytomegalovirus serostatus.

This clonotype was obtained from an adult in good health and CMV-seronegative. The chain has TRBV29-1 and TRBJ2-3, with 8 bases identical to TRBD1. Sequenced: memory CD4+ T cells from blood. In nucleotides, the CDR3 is TGCAGCGTTGCGACAGGGGCTCCTACAGATACGCAGTATTTT. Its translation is CSVATGAPTDTQYF.